This TCR beta chain was recovered during a study of Graves' ophthalmopathy and Graves' hyperthyroidism (dated by TCRdb to 2016 to 2018). About the investigation overall: Peripheral blood was collected at initial diagnosis, before any treatment. The study used signatures of the TCR beta repertoire to tell Graves' ophthalmopathy apart from Graves' hyperthyroidism and to predict which patients would progress to ophthalmopathy. In total, 135 blood samples were TCR-sequenced: some 40 ophthalmopathy, about 75 hyperthyroidism and some 17 hyperthyroidism-to-ophthalmopathy patients. A discovery set of 100 or so patients (around 45 ophthalmopathy, 55 to 60 stable hyperthyroidism) was enrolled to explore V-J signatures distinguishing ophthalmopathy from hyperthyroidism. For independent validation, a separate cohort was made up of 18 hyperthyroidism patients plus 17 patients who later progressed from hyperthyroidism to ophthalmopathy. In roughly 6 hyperthyroidism patients, T-cell repertoires of thyroid tissue and blood were compared. Once sampling was done, hyperthyroidism patients were given methimazole at a starting dose of 30 mg daily, while ophthalmopathy patients were given high-dose intravenous methylprednisolone. What the study reported, not specific to this receptor: In cross-validation, the 13-signature model distinguished ophthalmopathy from stable hyperthyroidism with just over 85% sensitivity and around 81% specificity, and in the test set the corresponding values were around 80% and 75%. Most of the expanded thyroid clonotypes with a frequency above 0.001 were also detected in blood, and it was suggested that the thyroid immune response may be reflected by blood repertoires. No statistical method was used to set the sample size in advance, and the investigators knew which group each participant was assigned to. In validation, the model predicted ophthalmopathy progression with more than 55% sensitivity and 72% to 80% specificity; roughly eleven predicted patients were CT-confirmed with GO in a median of roughly 6.8 months.

Its CDR3 holds 14 amino acids, cysteine through phenylalanine. Only the CDR3 part of the read is kept: 42 bases, read in frame from the first base. Taken from the germline V gene (reference sequence), the CDR1 and CDR2 loops are LNHDA and SQIVND. Here V drops 4 bases and J drops 7 bases, and the junction holds 2 bases not matched to any gene. For repertoire sequencing, TCR beta CDR3 regions were amplified from RNA transcripts. HTBI primers and the Qiagen OneStep RT-PCR kit were used in a first-round RT-PCR, which was followed by a second-round multiplex PCR, size selection and purification. Libraries were sequenced paired-end with 100 bp reads on an Illumina HiSeq2000. In the original analysis: SOAPnuke was used to process the reads, removing any read that contained adapters or uncalled bases, had a mean Phred below 15, or lacked an exact match to the constant primer or identifier. High-quality paired reads were merged with COPE v1.2.5. Clonotypes were defined as unique nucleotide sequences and were aligned to IMGT TRB V, D and J references using MiTCR v1.1. The analysis was limited to V-J combinations with a frequency above 0.0001, which together covered 99.2% of repertoires. A TCR clonal expansion and chaos score per V-J combination was defined as the ratio of F50 clonal expansion to chaos observed in the TCRdist matrix. Welch's t-statistics and random forest were used to reduce features to about a dozen V-J combinations, which were fed into a naive Bayes classifier. Thyroid-blood repertoire similarity was quantified with the Morisita-Horn index. TCRdb reworked the public reads: Q25 trimming with fastp, MiXCR clone assembly, productive beta chains retained. A single entry per CDR3 protein holds the most common genes and DNA from its merged rows. TCRdb assigned the V and J calls; the authors' analysis was not used. The sample has 300,000 to 450,000 distinct CDR3 sequences on record, approximately 18% of them singletons. Of the sample, roughly 2.3% is held by the ten largest clones.

Hyperthyroidism was considered stable if no progression to ophthalmopathy occurred within 18 months of follow-up. Hyperthyroidism patients were newly diagnosed, with disease duration under 2 months, and aged 18 to 65 years. Anyone with other autoimmune diseases, uncontrolled infections, pregnancy or lactation was excluded from the study. Diagnosis was based on clinical symptoms, serum thyroxine, TRAb, thyroid ultrasound and orbital computed tomography. PBMCs were isolated from about 10 ml of fresh peripheral blood by Ficoll-Paque density gradient centrifugation. Total RNA was extracted with Trizol reagent and quality-checked on an Agilent 2100 Bioanalyzer. This clonotype was seen many times. No cognate antigen has been identified for it. Per-base qualities were not stored, and no clone one base away is much larger.

The rearranged segments are TRBV19 and TRBJ2-5, and TRBD2 aligns with 14 junction nucleotides. The sequence came from an adult woman with stable Graves' hyperthyroidism. Sequencing was performed on peripheral blood. The bases read TGTGCCAGTAGTACCGGACTAGCGGGAGGGACCCAGTACTTC. It codes for CASSTGLAGGTQYF.